Listed below are T cell receptor beta chains from one sample, sequenced in a study of PD-L1 blockade in urothelial cancer. Sequenced by immunoSEQ multiplex PCR; TCRdb stores in-frame clones only, minus some. In the table there are roughly 130,000 clones, roughly 83% of which are singletons. The material was PBMCs, obtained around atezolizumab (anti-PD-L1) treatment. The receptor set was obtained from a man between 45 and 60 years old with urothelial cancer. Each CDR3 is given with its conserved first and last residue. Each record gives: clone size, J gene, CDR3 length, V gene, CDR3 protein. Not all rows give a size; the values are once, few, many and, for expanded clones, a class.

NA TRBJ1-6 16 TRBV2 CASSPRDTSYNSPLHF
NA TRBJ2-1 15 TRBV5-4 CASSPGQGVEYEQFF
NA TRBJ2-1 15 TRBV19 CASRVGTYSYNEQFF
few TRBJ1-1 15 TRBV30 CAWSVAGSPNTEAFF
NA TRBJ1-6 13 TRBV30 CAWKGQPNSPLHF
once TRBJ2-7 15 TRBV27 CASSLFPGQGGEQYF
NA TRBJ2-7 13 TRBV12-5 CASGLGQGGEQYF
once TRBJ2-7 16 TRBV18 CASSQSGGTHSYEQYF
NA TRBJ2-7 13 TRBV19 CEILGRGTYEQYF
NA TRBJ1-4 14 TRBV11-2 CASSLEGVQEKLFF
NA TRBJ2-7 13 TRBV18 CASSPLPEGEQYF
NA TRBJ1-6 14 TRBV9 CASSATPERSPLHF
NA TRBJ2-3 17 TRBV11-2 CASSVPPSAGRTDTQYF
NA TRBJ2-7 14 TRBV11-2 CASSQREDSYEQYF
NA TRBJ1-5 14 TRBV19 CASRSSLSNQPQHF
NA TRBJ1-3 16 TRBV7-9 CASSSGQPSSGNTIYF
NA TRBJ2-3 14 TRBV2 CASRLAGGPDTQYF
NA TRBJ2-3 12 TRBV30 CAWSRSADTQYF
NA TRBJ1-5 18 TRBV18 CASSPGGQGVSSNQPQHF
NA TRBJ1-4 18 TRBV7-2 CASSLERGRATTNEKLFF
NA TRBJ2-7 16 TRBV5-1 CASSLWTSGVGGEQYF
NA TRBJ1-1 15 TRBV5-1 CASSFRQVRNTEAFF
NA TRBJ1-5 14 TRBV30 CAWSKQGGRQPQHF
once TRBJ2-1 17 TRBV2 CASSERGHTLSYNEQFF
NA TRBJ2-2 15 TRBV5-1 CASSLGGQNTGELFF
NA TRBJ2-5 16 TRBV19 CASSSGLAGVQETQYF
NA TRBJ1-4 13 TRBV6-6 CASSRGSNEKLFF
NA TRBJ1-1 16 TRBV27 CASSLAGLGMNTEAFF
NA TRBJ2-7 14 TRBV19 CASSMTGGLYEQYF
few TRBJ2-1 18 TRBV27 CASSLWASGRSTYNEQFF
NA TRBJ2-7 15 TRBV19 CASSTQAGGRYEQYF
NA TRBJ1-1 15 TRBV2 CASSEGGTGNTEAFF
NA TRBJ1-2 13 TRBV18 CASSPDTDYGYTF
NA TRBJ2-1 15 TRBV10-3 CAISPSGTHVNEQFF
NA TRBJ1-5 16 TRBV5-1 CASSFGTAGSNQPQHF
NA TRBJ2-3 17 TRBV2 CASSERRLDRNPDTQYF
NA TRBJ2-3 15 TRBV5-1 CASGSGLASTDTQYF
NA TRBJ2-3 17 TRBV5-1 CASSLAGTPTLSDTQYF
NA TRBJ2-5 16 TRBV9 CASSTTAGTDKETQYF
NA TRBJ2-1 10 TRBV29-1 CSVRGNEQFF
NA TRBJ2-6 20 TRBV13 CASSPLPWTSVSSGANVLTF
NA TRBJ2-3 16 TRBV11-3 CASSLDAGLGTDTQYF
NA TRBJ2-1 16 TRBV6-4 CASSLISGGAYNEQFF
NA TRBJ2-7 15 TRBV19 CASSIDRTETYEQYF
NA TRBJ2-7 15 TRBV28 CASSLPSGTGGEQYF
NA TRBJ2-5 15 TRBV7-9 CASSLRTPFQETQYF
NA TRBJ2-3 13 TRBV5-1 CASSLGKQDTQYF
NA TRBJ2-7 13 TRBV5-1 CASSVDRGLEQYF
NA TRBJ2-7 15 TRBV27 CASSLSRRAPYEQYF
NA TRBJ2-3 19 TRBV28 CASSLITGGVSPRADTQYF
NA TRBJ2-6 14 TRBV5-5 CASSWGPEANVLTF
NA TRBJ2-2 14 TRBV30 CAWRGAGNTGELFF
NA TRBJ2-7 14 TRBV18 CASSPPLRSSEQYF
NA TRBJ2-7 13 TRBV28 CASMSGGSYEQYF
NA TRBJ2-1 15 TRBV9 CASSVGGPAYNEQFF
NA TRBJ1-2 13 TRBV19 CASSKDGGGGYTF
NA TRBJ1-2 15 TRBV5-4 CASSLGTLANYGYTF
NA TRBJ2-3 15 TRBV6-1 CASRPGLAVPDTQYF
few TRBJ1-1 15 TRBV15 CATSRLQGAQTEAFF
few TRBJ1-4 14 TRBV7-8 CASSVNTGNEKLFF